Listed here are 13 T cell receptor beta chains from one sample, sequenced in a study of OX40 agonist ivuxolimab in advanced cancers. Sequencing used immunoSEQ multiplex PCR; TCRdb keeps in-frame clones, though not all of them. The repertoire includes around 26,000 clones, 85% of them detected once, and 34% sits in the top ten. The sample in question was CD4+ or CD8+ T cells sorted from blood, obtained in a trial of the OX40 agonist ivuxolimab. The receptors derive from an adult with an advanced solid tumor such as melanoma, head and neck, liver or kidney cancer.

The chain carries TRBV13 and TRBJ2-1; 7 nucleotides match TRBD2. V dropped 1 base and J dropped 8; count of bases not matched to a gene: 5. CDR1 is PRHDT and CDR2 is FYEKMQ in the germline V gene (reference sequence). This CDR3 has 14 amino acids. The CDR3 region is CASSLERTRDEQFF. CDR3 nucleotide sequence: TGTGCCAGCAGCTTAGAGCGGACTAGAGATGAGCAGTTCTTC.

The chain combines TRBV5-6 with TRBJ2-1; 10 bases line up with TRBD2. Per the germline V gene, CDR1 is SGHDT and CDR2 is YYEEEE. There are 17 residues in the CDR3. Losses at the gene ends were 1 base for V and 3 bases for J; bases not matched to a gene: 7. Here the CDR3 DNA reads TGTGCCAGCAGCTTGTGGACTAGCGGCGCCCTCTACAATGAGCAGTTCTTC. This codes for CASSLWTSGALYNEQFF. The full variable domain, completed using reference TRBV5-6 and TRBJ2-1, is DAGVTQSPTHLIKTRGQQVTLRCSPKSGHDTVSWYQQALGQGPQFIFQYYEEEERQRGNFPDRFSGHQFPNYSSELNVNALLLGDSALYLCASSLWTSGALYNEQFFGPGTRLTVL.

The rearrangement joins TRBV2 to TRBJ1-1; TRBD1 is a possible D gene (5 bases). V gave up 8 bases and J gave up 1 base, with 11 bases separating them. This CDR3 is 13 amino acids long. Germline V gene lookup returns CDR1 SNHLY and CDR2 FYNNEI. CDR3 sequence reads: CASRGTGNTEAFF. CDR3 in DNA: TGTGCCAGCCGGGGGACGGGGAACACTGAAGCTTTCTTT.

The count of this clone is one. This chain uses TRBV7-2 with TRBJ2-7, with TRBD2 matching 7 bases. The ends lost 5 bases at V and 2 bases at J; junction bases unmatched: 12. Looked up from germline, CDR1 is SGHTA and CDR2 is FQGNSA. The CDR3 length is 16 residues. CDR3 coding DNA: TGTGCCAGCAGCCCGTTCGCCGGGACTATCACCTACGAGCAGTACTTC. Translation gives CASSPFAGTITYEQYF.

This clone counts as medium-sized (0.01 to 0.1%). The J gene is TRBJ2-7, the V gene TRBV7-9; the D is unclear. The CDR3 has 14 amino acids. Trimming took 0 bases from V and 0 from J, leaving 6 bases between them. Germline-derived CDR1 and CDR2 are SEHNR and FQNEAQ (reference sequence). The CDR3, as DNA: TGTGCCAGCAGCTTAGCAGTGAGCTCCTACGAGCAGTACTTC. As protein: CASSLAVSSYEQYF. The full variable domain, completed using reference TRBV7-9 and TRBJ2-7, is DTGVSQNPRHKITKRGQNVTFRCDPISEHNRLYWYRQTLGQGPEFLTYFQNEAQLEKSRLLSDRFSAERPKGSFSTLEIQRTEQGDSAMYLCASSLAVSSYEQYFGPGTRLTVT.

V gene TRBV13 combines with J gene TRBJ2-2, with 8 bases fitting TRBD1. This CDR3 region has 14 residues. J gave up 7 bases and V 7 bases, and 8 bases lay outside the gene matches. Germline lookup yields CDR1 PRHDT and CDR2 FYEKMQ (reference sequence). CDR3 protein: CASIDRGEGGELFF. The CDR3 coding sequence is TGTGCCAGCATCGACAGGGGAGAAGGCGGGGAGCTGTTTTTT.

The V call is TRBV5-1, the J call TRBJ2-1; TRBD2 matches 9 bases. Per germline, CDR1 SGHRS and CDR2 YFSETQ. Trimming took 4 bases from V and 5 from J; bases not matched to a gene: 7. CDR3 size: 15 residues. CDR3 in amino acids: CASSISGSINNEQFF. The CDR3 DNA is TGCGCCAGCAGCATTAGCGGGAGTATTAACAATGAGCAGTTCTTC.

Worth noting for this clone: A read error may account for a junction end that differs from germline. The chain employs TRBV2 and TRBJ1-3; D perhaps matches TRBD1 (6 bases). The CDR3 runs to 14 residues. Germline lookup yields CDR1 SNHLY and CDR2 FYNNEI. In DNA form, the CDR3 reads TGTGCCAGCAGAGAAGGGGGATCTGGAAACACCATATATTTT. Protein product: CASREGGSGNTIYF.

The CDR3, as DNA: TGTGCCAGCAGTCCCCGGGGCAGCGAAAAACTGTTTTTT. It yields the protein CASSPRGSEKLFF. The V gene is TRBV28, the J gene TRBJ1-4, with D perhaps TRBD1 (5 bases). Looked up from germline, CDR1 is MDHEN and CDR2 is SYDVKM. The CDR3 runs to 13 residues. Trimming pared 5 bases from V and 8 bases from J, leaving 12 bases between.

The genes are TRBV28 and TRBJ2-1; D may be TRBD1 (5 bases). The CDR3 sequence is 15 residues long. The V gene's germline CDR1 is MDHEN and CDR2 SYDVKM. The V end lost 2 bases, the J end lost 4 bases, and 12 bases lay between the germline ends. The DNA of the CDR3 is TGTGCCAGCAGTTTAACAGGAATACTATACAATGAGCAGTTCTTC. Translated, it gives CASSLTGILYNEQFF.

The chain carries TRBV7-8 and TRBJ2-7; D possibly corresponds to TRBD2 (6 bases). This CDR3 spans 17 amino acids. V lost 6 bases to trimming and J lost 4 bases, with 25 bases between them. Germline CDR1 SGHVS, CDR2 FQNEAQ. CDR3 coding DNA: TGTGCCAGCAGGCCCGGGGACTCGGTCGACAGATTATACGAGCAGTACTTC. Translating gives CASRPGDSVDRLYEQYF.

The gene calls are TRBV2 and TRBJ2-5; the match to TRBD2 covers 12 bases. Germline V CDR1 and CDR2: SNHLY, FYNNEI. Trimming at V came to 7 bases and at J to 2 bases, leaving 11 bases not matched to a gene. The CDR3 is 17 amino acids. DNA for the CDR3: TGTGCCAGCATGAGTGCTAGCGGGGGGGAGAAACAAGAGACCCAGTACTTC. Encoded protein: CASMSASGGEKQETQYF.

In its sample, this clone was seen a few times. The gene calls are TRBV10-3 and TRBJ1-4; possible D gene TRBD1, 6 bases. Looked up from germline, CDR1 is ENHRY and CDR2 is SYGVKD. Between the trimmed V and J ends, which lost 6 bases and 5 bases, there was a span of 13 bases. The CDR3 consists of 14 residues. CDR3 residues: CAISERGENEKLFF. In DNA form, the CDR3 reads TGTGCCATCAGCGAAAGGGGGGAGAATGAAAAACTGTTTTTT.